Each of the 25 T cell receptor beta chains below was sequenced from the same sample in a study of control samples from healthy donors and cancer patients. TCRdb's table, derived via immunoSEQ multiplex PCR, lists solely in-frame clones and lacks some. The sample holds under 200,000 clones, 96% seen once. The sample taken for sequencing was blood. These receptors were collected from a woman in her 30s in good health.

The V gene is TRBV6-6, the J gene TRBJ1-4, with D maybe TRBD1 (5 bases). Germline V gene sequence: CDR1 MNHNY, CDR2 SVGAGI (reference sequence). Between the trimmed V and J ends, which lost 7 bases and 8 bases, there was a span of 11 bases. The length of the CDR3 is 12 residues. CDR3 DNA sequence: TGTGCCAGCATGAGGGGTGGGGAAAAACTGTTTTTT. It is translated as CASMRGGEKLFF.

This sequence joins TRBV11-2 and TRBJ2-1; D may be TRBD1 (6 bases). This CDR3 region has 12 residues. V was trimmed by 8 bases and J by 7 bases, leaving 12 bases between them. CDR1 and CDR2 from the germline V gene are SGHAT and FQNNGV. The CDR3, as DNA: TGTGCCAGCGGGTGGACAGTTAATGAGCAGTTCTTC. Translation gives CASGWTVNEQFF.

The rearrangement uses TRBV3-1 (or the pseudogene TRBV3-2) and TRBJ2-1; 10 nucleotides agree with TRBD2. The CDR3 is made up of 17 amino acids. Germline V gives CDR1 LGHDT, CDR2 YNNKEL (reference sequence). With 3 bases clipped from V and 6 bases from J, the junction kept 11 bases outside the gene matches. The CDR3 coding sequence is TGTGCCAGCAGCCAGGACCGAACTAGCGGGACGGGCAATGAGCAGTTCTTC. Translation: CASSQDRTSGTGNEQFF.

DNA for the CDR3: TGTGCCAGCAGCTTAGGCATTCCGGATACGCAGTATTTT. Its translation is CASSLGIPDTQYF. J is TRBJ2-3 and V is TRBV11-2, with D unclear. The V gene's germline CDR1 is SGHAT and CDR2 FQNNGV. The ends were cut back, 1 base at V and 6 bases at J, with 8 bases in the middle. The CDR3 spans 13 residues.

This clone showed up just once. The rearrangement uses TRBV7-9 and TRBJ2-1; 10 bases are a match to TRBD2. Germline V gene sequence: CDR1 SEHNR, CDR2 FQNEAQ (reference sequence). V shed 5 bases and J 4 bases; nucleotides not matched to a gene: 11. There are 17 residues in the CDR3. CDR3 sequence: CASSPRVAGGSYNEQFF. CDR3 bases: TGTGCCAGCAGCCCCCGGGTAGCGGGAGGATCTTACAATGAGCAGTTCTTC. Looking up the rest from reference TRBV7-9 and TRBJ2-1 gives the full variable domain: DTGVSQNPRHKITKRGQNVTFRCDPISEHNRLYWYRQTLGQGPEFLTYFQNEAQLEKSRLLSDRFSAERPKGSFSTLEIQRTEQGDSAMYLCASSPRVAGGSYNEQFFGPGTRLTVL.

This clone was recorded only once. The chain employs TRBV5-1 and TRBJ2-7; D is perhaps TRBD1 or TRBD2 (5 bases each). Germline V gene sequence: CDR1 SGHRS, CDR2 YFSETQ. V was pared by 4 bases and J by 0 bases, with 17 bases between. The length of the CDR3 is 16 residues. The CDR3 spells CASSPRTRGASYEQYF. The CDR3 DNA follows: TGCGCCAGCAGCCCTCGGACCCGAGGGGCCTCCTACGAGCAGTACTTC.

This clone showed up just once. The gene calls are TRBV19 and TRBJ1-1; 8 nucleotides align to TRBD1. CDR3 size: 15 residues. Germline assignment: CDR1 LNHDA and CDR2 SQIVND (reference sequence). V shed 6 bases, J shed 0 bases, and the junction held 6 bases outside the gene matches. The CDR3 DNA reads as TGTGCCAGTAGACGGACAGGGACCATGAACACTGAAGCTTTCTTT. Protein product: CASRRTGTMNTEAFF.

Only one count was recorded for this clone. The chain is built from TRBV9 and TRBJ2-5; D perhaps matches TRBD2 (7 bases). This CDR3 contains 16 residues. The germline V gene encodes CDR1 SGDLS and CDR2 YYNGEE. V was trimmed by 0 bases and J by 4 bases, leaving 16 bases between them. CDR3 sequence (DNA): TGTGCCAGCAGCGTAGAGGGCGGGGGCCCGGGAGAGACCCAGTACTTC. Translation gives CASSVEGGGPGETQYF.

The chain recombines TRBV4-1 with TRBJ2-5; D is unresolved. The CDR3 is 14 residues long. The V end was cut by 2 bases, the J end by 1 base, with 8 bases between. Germline CDR1 is MGHRA and CDR2 is YSYEKL. In nucleotides, the CDR3 is TGCGCCAGCAGCCAAAAAACTATCCAAGAGACCCAGTACTTC. Amino acids: CASSQKTIQETQYF.

V gene TRBV6-5 combines with J gene TRBJ1-5; D is ambiguous. This CDR3 spans 12 amino acids. Germline CDR1 is MNHEY and CDR2 is SVGAGI. The ends were cut back, 7 bases at V and 7 bases at J, with 11 bases in the middle. The CDR3 region has the DNA TGTGCCAGCAAAGGAGTTGGGCAGCCCCAGCATTTT. Amino acids: CASKGVGQPQHF.

The rearrangement links TRBV10-1 to TRBJ2-2; D perhaps matches TRBD2 (6 bases). Trimming shortened V by 4 bases and J by 1 base, and 19 bases separated the two germline ends. The CDR3 totals 18 residues. Germline V gene sequence: CDR1 WNHNN, CDR2 SYGVQD (reference sequence). CDR3 bases: TGCGCCAGCAGTGGACCGTCTGTAGGCGGGGTGAACACCGGGGAGCTGTTTTTT. Translation gives CASSGPSVGGVNTGELFF.

The chain joins TRBV9 to TRBJ1-3; no definite D call. The ends were cut back, 3 bases at V and 3 bases at J, with 7 bases in the middle. CDR1 and CDR2 (germline): SGDLS, YYNGEE. The CDR3 spans 13 residues. CDR3 nucleotides: TGTGCCAGCAGCGCACTTCTTGGAAACACCATATATTTT. Translated, it gives CASSALLGNTIYF.

In DNA form, the CDR3 reads TGTGCCAGCAGCTCGCAGCTGGGGTCCACAGATACGCAGTATTTT. It encodes CASSSQLGSTDTQYF. V is TRBV7-2 and J is TRBJ2-3; D remains ambiguous. Germline lookup yields CDR1 SGHTA and CDR2 FQGNSA. V lost 4 bases to trimming and J lost 2 bases, with 13 bases between them. The CDR3 has 15 residues. The variable domain in full, with the rest retrieved from reference TRBV7-2 and TRBJ2-3, is GAGVSQSPSNKVTEKGKDVELRCDPISGHTALYWYRQSLGQGLEFLIYFQGNSAPDKSGLPSDRFSAERTGGSVSTLTIQRTQQEDSAVYLCASSSQLGSTDTQYFGPGTRLTVL.

Comment on this clone: One end of the junction is discordant with germline, which a read error may explain. The rearrangement links TRBV7-7 to TRBJ2-5; TRBD1 aligns across 7 bases. This CDR3 spans 14 amino acids. Germline-derived CDR1 and CDR2 are SSHAT and FNYEAQ (reference sequence). CDR3 sequence: CASSDQGVGETQYF. The CDR3 region has the DNA TGTGCTAGCAGCGATCAGGGGGTTGGGGAGACCCAGTACTTC.

The chain has TRBV6-1 and TRBJ1-1; no reliable D call. V lost 1 base and J 13 bases, leaving 10 bases between the germline ends. This CDR3 is 11 amino acids long. Germline loops: CDR1 MNHNS, CDR2 SASEGT. The CDR3 sequence is CASSEDWKLFF. Here the CDR3 DNA reads TGTGCCAGCAGTGAAGATTGGAAGCTTTTCTTT.

The chain links TRBV10-2 to TRBJ1-2; the D is unclear. V lost 2 bases and J lost 2, with 12 bases in between. The CDR3 extends over 15 amino acids. Germline CDR1 and CDR2: WSHSY and SAAADI. The CDR3: CASSEEKGGNYGYTF. The CDR3 region has the DNA TGCGCCAGCAGTGAGGAGAAGGGAGGGAACTATGGCTACACCTTC.

This clone was counted a single time. The V call is TRBV30, the J call TRBJ2-1; TRBD2 matches at 13 bases. Germline loops: CDR1 GTSNPN, CDR2 SVGIG (reference sequence). The CDR3 spans 14 residues. The V segment lost 4 bases and the J segment 8 bases; nucleotides outside the gene matches: 5. CDR3 nucleotides: TGTGCCTGGAATGCACTAGCGGGGGGGGATGAGCAGTTCTTC. It is translated as CAWNALAGGDEQFF.

This clone was detected a few times. The DNA is left out, because the CDR3 cannot be placed on it with certainty; the CDR3 is given as TCRdb lists it. V is TRBV6-5 and J is TRBJ1-6. In germline, CDR1 is MNHEY, CDR2 SVGAGI. The CDR3 totals 13 residues, both ends included. The CDR3 reads CASILVDNSPLHF.

The rearrangement joins TRBV9 to TRBJ1-5; the D is unclear. Per germline, CDR1 SGDLS and CDR2 YYNGEE. Trimming pared 0 bases from V and 6 bases from J, leaving 7 bases between. CDR3 length: 13 residues. The CDR3 protein is CASSVDLLQPQHF. CDR3 DNA: TGTGCCAGCAGCGTAGATCTTCTTCAGCCCCAGCATTTT.

This chain uses TRBV2 with TRBJ1-3; D remains unclear. Germline V CDR1 and CDR2: SNHLY, FYNNEI. The CDR3 runs to 15 residues. V was clipped by 1 base and J by 3 bases, with 10 bases between them. The CDR3 region is CASSEEGSRGNTIYF. In DNA form, the CDR3 reads TGTGCCAGCAGTGAAGAGGGCTCGCGTGGAAACACCATATATTTT.

The chain combines TRBV28 with TRBJ1-5; no clear D gene. Trimming stripped 2 bases from V and 1 base from J, with 15 bases between. This CDR3 contains 17 residues. Germline V gene sequence: CDR1 MDHEN, CDR2 SYDVKM. Written as DNA, the CDR3 is TGTGCCAGCAGTTTAGTAGCGGAGGTTTTGAGCAATCAGCCCCAGCATTTT. Translation gives CASSLVAEVLSNQPQHF.

V usage is TRBV6-1 and J usage is TRBJ1-3; D may be TRBD1 (6 bases). The CDR3 totals 15 residues. V lost 3 bases, J lost 6 bases, and 15 bases lay in between. Germline V gene lookup returns CDR1 MNHNS and CDR2 SASEGT. The CDR3 coding sequence is TGTGCCAGCAGTGAGCTACAGGGACTGAAAAACACCATATATTTT. It yields the protein CASSELQGLKNTIYF.

This clone was seen a few times. The rearrangement links TRBV19 to TRBJ1-5; 8 positions match TRBD1. Germline CDR1 LNHDA, CDR2 SQIVND (reference sequence). The CDR3 spans 16 residues. Unmatched junction bases numbered 6, after V lost 3 bases and J lost 2 bases. CDR3 in amino acids: CASSILQGAGNQPQHF. Here the CDR3 DNA reads TGTGCCAGTAGTATCCTGCAGGGGGCTGGCAATCAGCCCCAGCATTTT. The variable domain in full, with the rest retrieved from reference TRBV19 and TRBJ1-5, is DGGITQSPKYLFRKEGQNVTLSCEQNLNHDAMYWYRQDPGQGLRLIYYSQIVNDFQKGDIAEGYSVSREKKESFPLTVTSAQKNPTAFYLCASSILQGAGNQPQHFGDGTRLSIL.

The chain recombines TRBV6-5 with TRBJ2-7; D perhaps matches TRBD2 (7 bases). The CDR3 totals 13 residues. The germline V gene has CDR1 MNHEY and CDR2 SVGAGI. The ends were cut back, 6 bases at V and 7 bases at J, with 16 bases in the middle. This chain's CDR3 is CASRVGGPGEQYF. The CDR3 DNA reads as TGTGCCAGCAGGGTCGGGGGGCCAGGGGAGCAGTACTTC.

Here the CDR3 reads CASSSRGSAFF. For the CDR3, the DNA is TGTGCCAGTAGCTCTAGGGGTTCGGCTTTCTTT. This chain uses TRBV19 with TRBJ1-1, with D possibly TRBD1 on 5 matching bases. The CDR3 is made up of 11 amino acids. Germline values: CDR1 LNHDA, CDR2 SQIVND (reference sequence). The ends were cut back, 6 bases at V and 11 bases at J, with 13 bases in the middle.